One sample yielded the 20 T cell receptor beta chains listed below, sequenced in a study of cytomegalovirus exposure and HLA in healthy donors. The PCR was carried out with 60 Vbeta primers and 13 Jbeta primers. Only in-frame clones appear in the TCRdb table, and some are missing; sequencing was by immunoSEQ multiplex PCR. The sample carries some 150,000 clones, about 72% recorded once. Material: PBMCs. The receptors stem from a male donor in good health and CMV-seronegative.

The chain has TRBV23-1 and TRBJ2-7; perhaps TRBD1 as D (5 bases). TRBV23-1 is given ORF status, its function remaining uncertain. This CDR3 has 17 residues. V dropped 0 bases and J dropped 0 bases, with 15 bases sitting between them. The CDR3 protein is CASSQSPHRCSSYEQYF. DNA of the CDR3: TGCGCCAGCAGTCAATCCCCGCACAGGTGTAGCTCCTACGAGCAGTACTTC.

CDR3 protein: CASRITGTSHNEQFF. CDR3 sequence (DNA): TGTGCCAGCAGGATTACCGGGACTAGCCACAATGAGCAGTTCTTC. The chain combines TRBV6-5 with TRBJ2-1; 9 positions agree with TRBD2. The germline gives CDR1 MNHEY, CDR2 SVGAGI. After removal of 6 bases from V and 5 bases from J, the junction contained 8 bases not matched to a gene. This CDR3 has 15 residues.

V gene TRBV6-1 combines with J gene TRBJ2-7; D not certain. This CDR3 contains 14 residues. The germline V gene has CDR1 MNHNS and CDR2 SASEGT. The V and J ends lost 1 base and 6 bases respectively, with 13 bases between them. The CDR3 loop is CASSEGRRGGEQYF. CDR3 bases: TGTGCCAGCAGTGAAGGGCGGAGAGGTGGCGAGCAGTACTTC.

The chain links TRBV19 to TRBJ1-2; D is unclear. The CDR3 spans 13 residues. V was cut by 4 bases and J by 7 bases, with 13 bases left in between. The germline V gene has CDR1 LNHDA and CDR2 SQIVND (reference sequence). CDR3 sequence reads: CASSTGGYGGYTF. For the CDR3, the DNA is TGTGCCAGTAGTACGGGCGGGTATGGTGGCTACACCTTC.

The chain couples TRBV27 to TRBJ2-7, with 13 bases that match TRBD2. CDR1 and CDR2 (germline): MNHEY, SMNVEV (reference sequence). This CDR3 is built from 18 residues. Trimming at V came to 3 bases and at J to 1 base, leaving 9 bases not matched to a gene. This CDR3 reads CASSFSTSGGPRSYEQYF. As DNA, the CDR3 is TGTGCCAGCAGTTTCTCGACTAGCGGGGGGCCCAGGTCCTACGAGCAGTACTTC.

This chain links TRBV5-1 with TRBJ1-2; unclear D gene. Germline-derived CDR1 and CDR2 are SGHRS and YFSETQ. With 2 bases removed from V and 7 bases from J, the gap between germline ends came to 12 bases. CDR3 length: 13 residues. CDR3 in DNA: TGCGCCAGCAGCTTCGGCGTCGGGAGTGGCTACACCTTC. It is translated as CASSFGVGSGYTF.

The CDR3 DNA reads as TGTGCCAGCAGTGAAGACGGACAGAAGGAAGCAACTAATGAAAAACTGTTTTTT. Its translation: CASSEDGQKEATNEKLFF. This rearrangement joins TRBV2 to TRBJ1-4, with a weak D call TRBD1 (6 bases). Germline V gives CDR1 SNHLY, CDR2 FYNNEI. The CDR3 sequence is 18 residues long. Between the trimmed V and J ends, which lost 1 base and 0 bases, there was a span of 15 bases.

This chain links TRBV2 with TRBJ2-5; 8 bases align to TRBD2. Germline CDR1 reads SNHLY; CDR2 reads FYNNEI. The CDR3 covers 16 residues. Losses at the gene ends were 7 bases for V and 4 bases for J; bases not matched to a gene: 14. CDR3 protein: CASNEAGGLRGETQYF. CDR3 sequence (DNA): TGTGCCAGCAACGAGGCGGGGGGACTCAGAGGAGAGACCCAGTACTTC.

V and J are TRBV28 and TRBJ2-7; 8 bases map to TRBD2. The V and J ends lost 3 bases and 6 bases, in that order; junction bases with no gene match: 7. The CDR3 runs 14 residues. From germline, CDR1 is MDHEN and CDR2 SYDVKM. The CDR3 spells CASSFSGSISEQYF. As DNA, the CDR3 is TGTGCCAGCAGTTTCAGCGGGAGTATCTCCGAGCAGTACTTC.

The rearrangement links TRBV19 to TRBJ2-1; TRBD2 agrees at 13 bases. Germline V lookup: CDR1 LNHDA, CDR2 SQIVND (reference sequence). Germline trimming cut 5 bases from V and 8 bases from J; bases unmatched to any gene: 6. CDR3 length: 15 amino acids. The CDR3 DNA is TGTGCCAGTAGTGCCGGGACTAGCGGGAACGATGAGCAGTTCTTC. The encoded protein is CASSAGTSGNDEQFF.

The chain is built from TRBV10-3 and TRBJ1-2, with D maybe TRBD1 (5 bases). CDR3 length equals 15 residues. The germline V and J ends were trimmed by 2 bases and 7 bases, with 17 bases remaining between them. Per the germline V gene, CDR1 is ENHRY and CDR2 is SYGVKD. The CDR3 region is CAISEPTTGTIGYTF. CDR3 in DNA: TGTGCCATCAGTGAGCCCACGACGGGGACTATTGGCTACACCTTC.

This chain joins TRBV5-1 and TRBJ2-5; TRBD1 might be the D (6 bases). The CDR3 is made up of 14 amino acids. V was pared by 3 bases and J by 3 bases, with 12 bases between. CDR1 is SGHRS and CDR2 is YFSETQ in the germline V gene. CDR3 DNA sequence: TGCGCCAGCAGCTCAAGGACAGATAAAGAGACCCAGTACTTC. This translates into CASSSRTDKETQYF.

The CDR3 DNA follows: TGTGCCAGTAGTTCCCGACAGGGGCGGTACGAGCAGTACTTC. Residues: CASSSRQGRYEQYF. V and J are TRBV19 and TRBJ2-7; 8 bases are a match to TRBD1. The length of the CDR3 is 14 residues. The germline gives CDR1 LNHDA, CDR2 SQIVND (reference sequence). V gave up 5 bases and J gave up 4 bases; unmatched junction bases: 7.

The count of this clone is one. The chain carries TRBV5-6 and TRBJ2-3; tentatively, D is TRBD1 (5 bases). The CDR3 sequence is 15 residues long. V was trimmed by 2 bases and J by 5 bases, leaving 15 bases between them. The germline gives CDR1 SGHDT, CDR2 YYEEEE. The CDR3 nucleotides are TGTGCCAGCAGCTTTGGGGCAGGGTTTGGAGATACGCAGTATTTT. This sequence encodes CASSFGAGFGDTQYF.

The chain couples TRBV25-1 to TRBJ2-7, with 8 bases lining up with TRBD1. The CDR3 length is 14 residues. The ends lost 3 bases at V and 5 bases at J; junction bases unmatched: 6. Per the germline V gene, CDR1 is MGHDK and CDR2 is SYGVNS. The CDR3 sequence is CASSELQGVDEQYF. In DNA, the CDR3 is TGTGCCAGCAGTGAGCTACAGGGGGTGGACGAGCAGTACTTC.

This clone was counted once. The J gene is TRBJ1-1, the V gene TRBV30; 7 nucleotides align to TRBD1. V shed 4 bases, J shed 4 bases, and the junction held 6 bases outside the gene matches. The germline CDR1 and CDR2 sequences are GTSNPN and SVGIG (reference sequence). CDR3 length: 13 amino acids. CDR3 coding DNA: TGTGCCTGGACGACAGGGTCGGGCACTGAAGCTTTCTTT. Its translation: CAWTTGSGTEAFF.

This clone occurred once. This CDR3 reads CASSLVGADGYTF. Here the CDR3 DNA reads TGCGCCAGCAGCTTGGTGGGGGCTGATGGCTACACCTTC. This chain links TRBV5-1 with TRBJ1-2; possible D gene TRBD1, 6 bases. V lost 0 bases and J lost 6, with 9 bases in between. Per the germline V gene, CDR1 is SGHRS and CDR2 is YFSETQ. This CDR3 spans 13 amino acids. The variable domain in full, completed from reference TRBV5-1 and TRBJ1-2, reads KAGVTQTPRYLIKTRGQQVTLSCSPISGHRSVSWYQQTPGQGLQFLFEYFSETQRNKGNFPGRFSGRQFSNSRSEMNVSTLELGDSALYLCASSLVGADGYTFGSGTRLTVV.

This clone was seen a handful of times. DNA for the CDR3: TGTGCCAGCAGCCGTACCCATCGACAGGGGGAGTTAGATTCACCCCTCCACTTT. Encoded protein: CASSRTHRQGELDSPLHF. The V gene is TRBV9, the J gene TRBJ1-6; 9 bases match TRBD1. CDR3 length equals 18 residues. From germline, CDR1 is SGDLS and CDR2 YYNGEE. The junction had 16 bases not matched to a gene; V was cut back by 4 bases and J by 8 bases.

CDR3 residues: CASSLLGGPDNEQYF. The CDR3 nucleotides are TGTGCCAGCAGCTTGCTGGGAGGGCCGGATAACGAGCAGTACTTC. The V and J genes are TRBV11-1 and TRBJ2-7; TRBD2 agrees at 7 bases. CDR3 length equals 15 residues. V shed 3 bases and J 5 bases; nucleotides not matched to a gene: 10. Germline lookup yields CDR1 SGHAT and CDR2 FQDESV (reference sequence).

J is TRBJ2-5 and V is TRBV5-6; 7 bases match TRBD1. CDR1 is SGHDT and CDR2 is YYEEEE in the germline V gene. V lost 0 bases to trimming and J lost 5 bases; unmatched junction nucleotides: 4. The CDR3 loop spans 14 amino acids. CDR3 DNA: TGTGCCAGCAGCTTGGAAGGGGGCGACGAGACCCAGTACTTC. Translated, it gives CASSLEGGDETQYF. Complete variable domain (other parts from reference TRBV5-6 and TRBJ2-5): DAGVTQSPTHLIKTRGQQVTLRCSPKSGHDTVSWYQQALGQGPQFIFQYYEEEERQRGNFPDRFSGHQFPNYSSELNVNALLLGDSALYLCASSLEGGDETQYFGPGTRLLVL.